This TCR beta chain was identified during a study of blood T cell repertoires in COVID-19. Study information: The study drew acute and convalescent COVID-19 samples from the United States, Italy and Spain.

Participants reported their clinical history, and cohort assignment relied on those reports. Cohort 3 donors counted as recovered after two negative PCRs, clearance, or resolved symptoms. J was trimmed by 0 bases and V by 8 bases; bases with no gene match: 12. In germline, CDR1 is SGHTA, CDR2 FQGNSA. The CDR3 has 18 residues. Original analysis: Amplification of reference gene primers provided the estimated nucleated cell counts. Here immunoSEQ multiplex PCR was the method, and the copy in TCRdb shows in-frame clones only, minus some. V, J and clone size derive from that table, while D and trimming were established from the DNA sequence. The table includes a few hundred thousand clones, roughly 89% detected once.

This sequence was found in a woman younger than 30 who had recovered from COVID-19. The sequenced sample consisted of PBMCs or T cells enriched from blood (not recorded which). The chain employs TRBV7-2 and TRBJ1-5; 11 positions agree with TRBD1. The CDR3 DNA sequence: TGTGCCAGCGCAAACCGGGACAGGGGGTTCCCTAGCAATCAGCCCCAGCATTTT. Protein product: CASANRDRGFPSNQPQHF.